The 27 T cell receptor beta chains below come from one sample, sequenced in a study of T cells in women clearing cervical HPV infection. Measured with immunoSEQ multiplex PCR; TCRdb has only the in-frame clones, and not every one. The table lists 25,000 to 30,000 clones. Sequenced material: blood buffy coat. The receptor source for this set is a woman between 18 and 70 years old with a cervical HPV16 infection that either progressed to CIN3+ or cleared (not recorded which).

For this clone: Coverage ceases 3 residues before the CDR3 finishes, and the germline J gene fills in the end. The chain couples TRBV6-2 or TRBV6-3 to TRBJ2-5, with D perhaps matching TRBD2 (5 bases). V lost 4 bases and J 5 bases, leaving 14 bases between the germline ends. This CDR3 is 14 amino acids long. In germline, CDR1 is MNHEY, CDR2 SVGEGT. This CDR3 reads CASSSAPRGETQYF. The CDR3 bases that were read are TGTGCCAGCAGTTCGGCCCCCCGCGGGGAGACC.

For this clone: The read finishes 3 residues shy of the CDR3 end, and the germline J gene is used to complete it. This chain joins TRBV18 and TRBJ1-2, with TRBD1 matching over 7 bases. CDR1 KGHSH and CDR2 LQKENI come from the germline V gene. The CDR3 is 14 residues long. CDR3 DNA (partial): TGTGCCAGCTCACTTACCGGGACAGACTACGAC. This gives the protein CASSLTGTDYD. The CDR3 in its entirety is CASSLTGTDYDYTF.

Comments on this clone: Sequencing ends 3 residues short of the CDR3 end; the germline J gene provides the rest. The rearrangement links TRBV6-1 to TRBJ2-3; TRBD2 is a possible D gene (6 bases). The CDR3 runs 14 residues. Trimming took off 2 bases at V and 6 bases at J, with 12 bases between the two ends. Germline CDR1 MNHNS, CDR2 SASEGT. CDR3 bases read: TGTGCCAGCAGTGAAATGACTAGTAGGGATACG. This encodes CASSEMTSRDT. The CDR3 in full is CASSEMTSRDTQYF.

As to this clone: The read ends 3 residues early relative to the CDR3; the germline J gene fills the gap. The chain couples TRBV13 to TRBJ2-2, with 8 bases lining up with TRBD1. Germline CDR1 PRHDT, CDR2 FYEKMQ (reference sequence). The CDR3 has 14 amino acids. Partial CDR3 DNA: TGTGCCAGCAGCACCGGACAGGGTGAAGAAAAG. Translated: CASSTGQGEEK. The full CDR3 is CASSTGQGEEKLFF.

With regard to this clone: The read stops 3 residues short of the end of the CDR3; the missing end is completed from the germline J gene. V and J are TRBV19 and TRBJ2-7, with a possible D match to TRBD1 (6 bases). The CDR3 consists of 14 residues. The V gene's germline CDR1 is LNHDA and CDR2 SQIVND (reference sequence). The germline V and J ends were trimmed by 6 bases and 0 bases, with 12 bases remaining between them. CDR3 DNA, as far as it was read: TGTGCCAGTAGGGTCCGGGACACCTCCTACGAG. As protein: CASRVRDTSYE. The entire CDR3 is CASRVRDTSYEQYF.

As to this clone: The sequence runs out 3 residues before the end of the CDR3; the remainder is reconstructed from the germline J gene. The rearrangement joins TRBV7-9 to TRBJ2-7; TRBD2 matches 7 bases. This CDR3 is 14 amino acids long. Germline CDR1 and CDR2: SEHNR and FQNEAQ (reference sequence). J lost 3 bases, V lost 7 bases, and 9 bases had no gene match. The DNA read from the CDR3 is TGTGCCAGCAACACTACTAGCGACCTCTACGAG. Protein: CASNTTSDLYE. The entire CDR3 protein is CASNTTSDLYEQYF. The full variable domain, rest sourced from reference TRBV7-9 and TRBJ2-7, is DTGVSQNPRHKITKRGQNVTFRCDPISEHNRLYWYRQTLGQGPEFLTYFQNEAQLEKSRLLSDRFSAERPKGSFSTLEIQRTEQGDSAMYLCASNTTSDLYEQYFGPGTRLTVT.

Comments on this clone: The read terminates 3 residues ahead of where the CDR3 ends, so the germline J gene completes it. J is TRBJ2-7 and V is TRBV7-2, with 11 bases identical to TRBD1. Germline CDR1 is SGHTA and CDR2 is FQGNSA. After removal of 5 bases from V and 6 bases from J, the junction contained 6 bases not matched to a gene. There are 14 residues in the CDR3. The CDR3 DNA, read in part, is TGTGCCAGCAGCCCCGGGACAGGGGGTCGCGAG. Translated: CASSPGTGGRE. The whole CDR3 protein is CASSPGTGGREQYF.

A word on this clone: The sequenced fragment ends 3 residues before the CDR3 boundary, so the rest is inferred from the germline J gene. The V call is TRBV7-2, the J call TRBJ2-3; 7 bases line up with TRBD2. The CDR3 covers 15 residues. Germline V gene data show CDR1 as SGHTA and CDR2 as FQGNSA. With 6 bases clipped from V and 3 bases from J, the junction kept 9 bases outside the gene matches. The DNA read from the CDR3 is TGTGCCAGCAGTTTTCGGGGGGTCGGGACAGATACG. Its translation: CASSFRGVGTDT. The entire CDR3 reads CASSFRGVGTDTQYF.

Comments on this clone: The read stops 3 residues short of the end of the CDR3; the missing end is completed from the germline J gene. The chain carries TRBV7-9 and TRBJ1-2, with 10 positions matching TRBD1. The CDR3 length is 14 residues. Unmatched junction bases numbered 6, after V lost 5 bases and J lost 6 bases. Germline V gene sequence: CDR1 SEHNR, CDR2 FQNEAQ (reference sequence). The CDR3 loop reads CASSTGTGVDGYTF. The part of the CDR3 DNA that was read is TGTGCCAGCAGCACCGGGACAGGGGTGGATGGC. Drawing the rest from reference TRBV7-9 and TRBJ1-2, the complete variable domain is DTGVSQNPRHKITKRGQNVTFRCDPISEHNRLYWYRQTLGQGPEFLTYFQNEAQLEKSRLLSDRFSAERPKGSFSTLEIQRTEQGDSAMYLCASSTGTGVDGYTFGSGTRLTVV.

Regarding this clone: The read gets to within 3 residues of the CDR3 end, and the germline J gene fills in the rest. The chain combines TRBV19 with TRBJ1-1, with TRBD1 matching 8 bases. V dropped 3 bases and J dropped 2; count of bases not matched to a gene: 17. Germline V gene data show CDR1 as LNHDA and CDR2 as SQIVND (reference sequence). The CDR3 covers 19 residues. CDR3 amino acids: CASSMERGRGPIPNTEAFF. The DNA read from the CDR3 is TGTGCCAGTAGTATGGAGAGGGGCAGGGGGCCAATCCCCAACACTGAA.

As to this clone: The read terminates 3 residues ahead of where the CDR3 ends, so the germline J gene completes it. V gene TRBV7-3 combines with J gene TRBJ2-3; 9 bases are a match to TRBD2. The germline gives CDR1 SGHTA, CDR2 FQGTGA. CDR3 length: 16 amino acids. V shed 2 bases and J 1 base; nucleotides not matched to a gene: 4. The CDR3 reads CASSLEASGGTDTQYF. Partial CDR3 DNA: TGTGCCAGCAGCTTAGAGGCTAGCGGGGGCACAGATACG.

On this clone: With the read ending 3 residues before the CDR3 end, the germline J gene is used to fill in that end. The gene calls are TRBV19 and TRBJ2-2; tentatively, D is TRBD2 (5 bases). V lost 3 bases and J lost 1, with 9 bases in between. Germline loops: CDR1 LNHDA, CDR2 SQIVND (reference sequence). The CDR3 has 15 residues. The covered CDR3 bases are TGTGCCAGTAGTATCTTCAGCGGGAACACCGGGGAG. Protein product: CASSIFSGNTGE. The full CDR3 sequence reads CASSIFSGNTGELFF.

Notes on this clone: From the germline J gene comes the end of the CDR3, since the read stops 3 residues before it. The V and J genes are TRBV7-9 and TRBJ1-1; D call uncertain. This CDR3 spans 13 amino acids. CDR1 is SEHNR and CDR2 is FQNEAQ in the germline V gene (reference sequence). This chain's CDR3 is CASSSQVVYEAFF. The sequenced CDR3 bases are TGTGCCAGCAGCTCTCAAGTGGTCTACGAG.

On this clone: The read gets to within 3 residues of the CDR3 end, and the germline J gene fills in the rest. V and J are TRBV7-2 and TRBJ1-5; 7 bases line up with TRBD1. Germline CDR1 and CDR2: SGHTA and FQGNSA. This CDR3 region has 15 residues. The CDR3 region is CASSPQGGRTDPQHF. The covered CDR3 bases are TGTGCCAGCAGCCCCCAGGGGGGTCGCACAGATCCC.

CDR3 region: CASSEAGASTDTQYF. Incomplete CDR3 DNA: TGTGCCAGCAGTGAAGCGGGGGCCAGCACAGATACG. V usage is TRBV2 and J usage is TRBJ2-3; TRBD1 might be the D (6 bases). The CDR3 goes on 3 residues after the read ends, and that part is filled in from the germline J gene. The CDR3 spans 15 residues. The V gene lost 0 bases and the J gene lost 0 bases, with 7 bases spanning the gap. CDR1 SNHLY and CDR2 FYNNEI come from the germline V gene.

Details on this clone: The read gets to within 3 residues of the CDR3 end, and the germline J gene fills in the rest. The chain links TRBV19 to TRBJ1-4; no reliable D call. From germline, CDR1 is LNHDA and CDR2 SQIVND (reference sequence). The CDR3 covers 15 residues. CDR3 DNA (partial): TGTGCCAGTACAAGGGTAGGCTCCTATAATTCACCA. This translates into CASTRVGSYNSP. The CDR3, in full, reads CASTRVGSYNSPLFF.

With respect to this clone: Sequencing ends 3 residues short of the CDR3 end; the germline J gene provides the rest. The V gene is TRBV7-9, the J gene TRBJ1-4; TRBD1 might be the D (5 bases). CDR3 size: 13 residues. Germline V gene sequence: CDR1 SEHNR, CDR2 FQNEAQ (reference sequence). The chain's CDR3 is CASSLGLGGKLFF. CDR3 DNA, as far as it was read: TGTGCCAGCAGCTTAGGGCTCGGGGGGAAA.

In regard to this clone: The read ends 3 residues before the CDR3 terminus; that terminus is restored from the germline J gene. This chain uses TRBV14 with TRBJ1-2, with no clear D. The V end was cut by 1 base, the J end by 7 bases, with 19 bases between. CDR1 and CDR2 (germline): SGHDN, FVKESK. There are 16 residues in the CDR3. CDR3 bases read: TGTGCCAGCAGCCAAGCGCAAAGACCGACTCCCTCTGGC. As protein: CASSQAQRPTPSG. The whole CDR3 is CASSQAQRPTPSGYTF.

Turning to this clone: With the read ending 3 residues before the CDR3 end, the germline J gene is used to fill in that end. The rearrangement uses TRBV30 and TRBJ2-1; 10 bases match TRBD2. The CDR3 extends over 13 amino acids. Trimming at V came to 6 bases and at J to 8 bases, leaving 7 bases not matched to a gene. Germline V lookup: CDR1 GTSNPN, CDR2 SVGIG (reference sequence). The CDR3 bases that were read are TGTGCCTGTTCTAGCGGGGGCCTCGATGAG. Translation gives CACSSGGLDE. The full CDR3 reads CACSSGGLDEQFF.

As for this clone: The read ends 3 residues shy of where the CDR3 ends; the end is completed using the germline J gene. This chain connects TRBV7-9 to TRBJ2-5; tentatively, D is TRBD2 (6 bases). V was cut by 3 bases and J by 1 base, with 9 bases left in between. Germline V gene lookup returns CDR1 SEHNR and CDR2 FQNEAQ (reference sequence). This CDR3 spans 14 amino acids. The CDR3 bases that were read are TGTGCCAGCAGCTTTGCCGGGGGCCAAGAGACC. This sequence encodes CASSFAGGQET. The entire CDR3 sequence reads CASSFAGGQETQYF.

Worth noting for this clone: At one of its ends the junction is not consistent with the germline gene, which may arise from a read error. Coverage ceases 3 residues before the CDR3 finishes, and the germline J gene fills in the end. J is TRBJ1-2 and V is TRBV7-2, with 8 bases identical to TRBD1. This CDR3 has 14 amino acids. The germline CDR1 and CDR2 sequences are SGHTA and FQGNSA. CDR3 DNA (partial): TGTGCCAGCACCTTAGGACAGGGACCCTATGGC. Protein product: CASTLGQGPYG. The CDR3 in its entirety is CASTLGQGPYGYTF. Combining the CDR3 with reference TRBV7-2 and TRBJ1-2 gives the whole variable domain GAGVSQSPSNKVTEKGKDVELRCDPISGHTALYWYRQSLGQGLEFLIYFQGNSAPDKSGLPSDRFSAERTGGSVSTLTIQRTQQEDSAVYLCASTLGQGPYGYTFGSGTRLTVV.

About this clone itself: The CDR3 end falls 3 residues outside the read, so it is completed with the germline J gene. The rearrangement links TRBV7-6 to TRBJ1-4; 9 bases agree with TRBD1. The germline V gene encodes CDR1 SGHVS and CDR2 FNYEAQ. The CDR3 loop spans 18 amino acids. The CDR3 loop is CASSFSWTGAKYNSPLFF. Incomplete CDR3 DNA: TGTGCCAGCAGCTTTTCGTGGACAGGGGCTAAATATAATTCACCA.

As for this clone: The CDR3 goes on 3 residues after the read ends, and that part is filled in from the germline J gene. The rearrangement uses TRBV12-5 and TRBJ2-4, with a weak D call TRBD1 (5 bases). This CDR3 has 13 amino acids. Per the germline V gene, CDR1 is LGHNT and CDR2 is FRNRAP. Partial CDR3 DNA: TGTGCTAGTGGTTTGTCCAGGGTATCAGTT. Its translation is CASGLSRVSV. The CDR3 in its entirety is CASGLSRVSVQYF. The whole variable domain, filled in from reference TRBV12-5 and TRBJ2-4, reads DARVTQTPRHKVTEMGQEVTMRCQPILGHNTVFWYRQTMMQGLELLAYFRNRAPLDDSGMPKDRFSAEMPDATLATLKIQPSEPRDSAVYFCASGLSRVSVQYFGAGTRLSVL.

Concerning this clone: Read sequence stops 3 residues before the CDR3 end, and the germline J gene provides the missing end. The J gene is TRBJ2-2, the V gene TRBV20-1; TRBD1 is a possible D gene (6 bases). Germline CDR1 is DFQATT and CDR2 is SNEGSKA (reference sequence). This CDR3 spans 15 amino acids. The DNA read from the CDR3 is TGCAGTGCTAGATCAAGTGGGACATTGGATTCACCG. It yields the protein CSARSSGTLDSP. The whole CDR3 region reads CSARSSGTLDSPLFF.

The CDR3 sequence is CSATTAGGTRAFF. The covered CDR3 bases are TGCAGTGCTACTACAGCGGGGGGGACTCGC. The chain joins TRBV20-1 to TRBJ1-1; D might be TRBD1 (5 bases). The read terminates 3 residues before the CDR3 end, so the remaining end is supplied by the germline J gene. The CDR3 extends over 13 amino acids. Per the germline V gene, CDR1 is DFQATT and CDR2 is SNEGSKA (reference sequence).

A word on this clone: The read gets to within 3 residues of the CDR3 end, and the germline J gene fills in the rest. This chain uses TRBV19 with TRBJ2-4, with a possible D match to TRBD2 (5 bases). The CDR3 runs to 16 residues. The germline gives CDR1 LNHDA, CDR2 SQIVND (reference sequence). This CDR3 is CASSFEHFGDPDGQYF. The sequenced part of the CDR3 DNA is TGTGCCAGTAGCTTCGAACACTTCGGGGATCCTGATGGT.

The CDR3 spells CASSRRAGTSPHNEQFF. The DNA read from the CDR3 is TGTGCCAGCAGCCGCCGAGCCGGGACTAGCCCCCACAATGAG. The gene calls are TRBV7-3 and TRBJ2-1; TRBD2 agrees at 9 bases. The sequenced fragment ends 3 residues before the CDR3 boundary, so the rest is inferred from the germline J gene. The CDR3 loop spans 17 amino acids. Per germline, CDR1 SGHTA and CDR2 FQGTGA. V was clipped by 5 bases and J by 5 bases; unmatched bases: 13.